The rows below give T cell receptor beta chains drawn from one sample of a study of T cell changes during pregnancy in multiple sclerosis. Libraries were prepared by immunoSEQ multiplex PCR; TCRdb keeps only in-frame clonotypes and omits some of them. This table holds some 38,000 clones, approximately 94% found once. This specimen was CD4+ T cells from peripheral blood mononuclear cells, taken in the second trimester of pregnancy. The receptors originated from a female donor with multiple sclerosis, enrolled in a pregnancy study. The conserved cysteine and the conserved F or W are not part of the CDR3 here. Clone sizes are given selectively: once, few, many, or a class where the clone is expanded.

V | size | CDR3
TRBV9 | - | ASSKRGRASSTDTQY
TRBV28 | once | ASSLDRGRPLSEAF
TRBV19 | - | ASRTLNTGELF
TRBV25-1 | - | ASSELKKGGMNTEAF
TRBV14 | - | ASSRGGRGNYEQY
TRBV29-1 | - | SGRGGETQY
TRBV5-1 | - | ASSLAGTTYEQY
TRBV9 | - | ASSVDPRGRDNEQF
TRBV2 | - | ASSRLRQGRIQETQY
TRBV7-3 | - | ASSSGLAGAADTQY
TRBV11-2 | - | ASSSQGGRGNTIY
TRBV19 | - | ASSATGRSEKLF
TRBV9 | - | ASSPSGAANYGYT
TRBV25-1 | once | ASSEFGQISYNEQF